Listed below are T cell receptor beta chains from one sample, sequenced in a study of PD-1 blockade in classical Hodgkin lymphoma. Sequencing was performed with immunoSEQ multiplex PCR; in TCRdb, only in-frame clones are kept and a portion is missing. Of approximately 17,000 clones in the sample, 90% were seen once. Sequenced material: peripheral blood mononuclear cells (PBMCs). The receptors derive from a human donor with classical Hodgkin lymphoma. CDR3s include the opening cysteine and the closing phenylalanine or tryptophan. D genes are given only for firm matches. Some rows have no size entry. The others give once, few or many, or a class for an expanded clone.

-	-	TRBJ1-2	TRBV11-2	TGTGCCAGCAGCTTAGCCCCCCGCGGACGGGCACGAAATGTCTATGGCTACACCTTC	CASSLAPRGRARNVYGYTF
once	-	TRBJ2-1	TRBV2	TGTGCCAGCAGTGTGGGGCAGGGTGAGCAGTTCTTC	CASSVGQGEQFF
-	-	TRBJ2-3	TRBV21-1	TGTGCCAGCAGCAAAAGGGAGTGCCAGGGCAAAGATACGCAGTATTTT	CASSKRECQGKDTQYF
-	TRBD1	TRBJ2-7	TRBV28	TGTGCCAGCAGATCCGGGACAGGGACCCACGAGCAGTACTTC	CASRSGTGTHEQYF
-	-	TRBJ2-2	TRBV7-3	TGTGCCAGCAGCTCCACAGGTGGGGTCGGGGAGCTGTTTTTT	CASSSTGGVGELFF
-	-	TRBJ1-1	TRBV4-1	TGCGCCAGCAGCCAAGGGTGGGAGGACACTGAAGCTTTCTTT	CASSQGWEDTEAFF
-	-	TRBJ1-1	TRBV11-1	TGTGCCAGCAGCTTTCCCGGATCATCCACTGAAGCTTTCTTT	CASSFPGSSTEAFF
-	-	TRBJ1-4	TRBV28	TGTGCCAGCAGAGACTCGCGGGGCTCAACTAATGAAAAACTGTTTTTT	CASRDSRGSTNEKLFF
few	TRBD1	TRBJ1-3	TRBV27	TGTGCCAGCAGTTTAGACAGGGACTCTGGAAACACCATATATTTT	CASSLDRDSGNTIYF
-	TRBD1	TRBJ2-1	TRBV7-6	TGTGCCAGCAGCTTAAGCAGGGGGCAAGAGCAGTTCTTC	CASSLSRGQEQFF
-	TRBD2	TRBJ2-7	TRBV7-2	TGTGCCAGCAGCTTAGTACTAGCGGGAGGGTTGAAGTACTTC	CASSLVLAGGLKYF
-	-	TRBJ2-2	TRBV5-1	TGCGCCAGCAGCTTGATTCAGGCCGGGGAGCTGTTTTTT	CASSLIQAGELFF
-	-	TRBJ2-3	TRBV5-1	TGCGCCAGCAGCTTGCGGGTTCCTAGCACAGATACGCAGTATTTT	CASSLRVPSTDTQYF
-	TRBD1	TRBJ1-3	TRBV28	TGTGCCACAGACAGGGGGACTGGAAACACCATATATTTT	CATDRGTGNTIYF
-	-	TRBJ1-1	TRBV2	TGTGCCAGCAGGCGCCCACCCGCAGAAGCTTTCTTT	CASRRPPAEAFF
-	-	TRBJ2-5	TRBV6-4	TGTGCCAGCAGTGACCGGGCAGGGGCGGGAGAGACCCAGTACTTC	CASSDRAGAGETQYF
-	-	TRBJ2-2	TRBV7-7	TGTGCCAGCAGCTCCTCTGACTGGCCCACCGGGGAGCTGTTTTTT	CASSSSDWPTGELFF
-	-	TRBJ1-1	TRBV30	TGTGCCTGGAGGTCCCGCGGGGGCCCTGAAGCTTTCTTT	CAWRSRGGPEAFF
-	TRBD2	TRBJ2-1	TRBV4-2	TGTGCCAGCAGCACTAGCGGGGTCAATGAGCAGTTCTTC	CASSTSGVNEQFF
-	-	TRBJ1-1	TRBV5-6	TGTGCCAGCAGCAAACCAACAGGGACTGAAGCTTTCTTT	CASSKPTGTEAFF
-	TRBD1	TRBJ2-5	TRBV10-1	TGCGCCAGCAGGCAAGTACAGGGGTGGGAAGAGACCCAGTACTTC	CASRQVQGWEETQYF
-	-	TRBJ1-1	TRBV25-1	TGTGCCAGCCAGGGGAGGGTTGACACTGAAGCTTTCTTT	CASQGRVDTEAFF
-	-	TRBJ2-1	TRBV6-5	TGTGCCAGCAGTTGGTCCGTGGGAGGCAATGAGCAGTTCTTC	CASSWSVGGNEQFF
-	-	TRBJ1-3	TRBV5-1	TGCGCCAGCAGCTTGGCGGCTTCCTCTGGAAACACCATATATTTT	CASSLAASSGNTIYF
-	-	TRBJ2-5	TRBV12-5	TGTGCTAGTGGCCTACAACCCGGAGAGACCCAGTACTTC	CASGLQPGETQYF
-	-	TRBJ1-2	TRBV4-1	TGCGCCAGCAGCCAAGAAAAAACAGGGTCCATTACCGGCTACACCTTC	CASSQEKTGSITGYTF
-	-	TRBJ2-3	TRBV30	TGTGCCTGCCGACCTGCAGGGGACCCAGATACGCAGTATTTT	CACRPAGDPDTQYF
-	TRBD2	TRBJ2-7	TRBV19	TGTGCCAGTAGTCCGGGGACTAGCGGCTACGAGCAGTACTTC	CASSPGTSGYEQYF
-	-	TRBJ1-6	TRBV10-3	TGTGCCATCAGTGTCGGGACGGAGTCACCCCTCCACTTT	CAISVGTESPLHF
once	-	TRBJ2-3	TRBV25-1	TGTGCCAGCAGTGATCTAGAAGCGACCACTAGCACAGATACGCAGTATTTT	CASSDLEATTSTDTQYF
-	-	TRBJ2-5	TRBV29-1	TGCAGCGTTTTGGCACCTCTGTCGGAGACCCAGTACTTC	CSVLAPLSETQYF
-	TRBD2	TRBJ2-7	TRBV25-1	TGTGCCAGCAGTGGACTAGCCTCTTCTGTGGAGCAGTACTTC	CASSGLASSVEQYF
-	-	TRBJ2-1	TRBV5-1	TGCGCCAGCAGCCCAGACAGATACTCCTACAATGAGCAGTTCTTC	CASSPDRYSYNEQFF
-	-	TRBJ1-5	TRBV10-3	TGTGCCATCAGTGAGTCCCCTCGGGGGAGTCAGCCCCAGCATTTT	CAISESPRGSQPQHF
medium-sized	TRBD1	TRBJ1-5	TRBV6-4	TGTGCCAGCAGTGACGGCACAGGGGGCAATCAGCCCCAGCATTTT	CASSDGTGGNQPQHF
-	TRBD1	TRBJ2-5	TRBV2	TGTGCCAGCAGGGACAGGGGTGGCACTGAACAGACCCAGTACTTC	CASRDRGGTEQTQYF
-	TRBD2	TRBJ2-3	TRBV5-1	TGCGCCACGAAAACAGCGGGGAGCACAGATACGCAGTATTTT	CATKTAGSTDTQYF
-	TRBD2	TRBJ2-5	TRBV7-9	TGTGCCAGCAGCTTAGTAACTAGCGGCCAAGAGACCCAGTACTTC	CASSLVTSGQETQYF
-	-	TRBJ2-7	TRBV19	TGTGCCAGTAGTATCGGTGGGGGCTCCTCCTACGAGCAGTACTTC	CASSIGGGSSYEQYF
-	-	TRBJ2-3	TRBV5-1	TGCGCCAGCAGCCACAAGCAGGTACCGGGAACAGATACGCAGTATTTT	CASSHKQVPGTDTQYF
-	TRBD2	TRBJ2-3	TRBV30	TGTGCCTGGACTAGCGGGAGCACAGATACGCAGTATTTT	CAWTSGSTDTQYF
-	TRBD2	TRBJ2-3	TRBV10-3	TGTGCCATCCTAGCGGGGGAGGGAGATACGCAGTATTTT	CAILAGEGDTQYF
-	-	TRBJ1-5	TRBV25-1	TGTGCCAGCAGTACCAAGACCCAGCCCCAGCATTTT	CASSTKTQPQHF
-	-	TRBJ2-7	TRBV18	TGTGCCAGCTCACTCGGACCTGCGGACGAGCAGTACTTC	CASSLGPADEQYF
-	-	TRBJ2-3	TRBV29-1	TGCAGCGTTCCCCCCCCGGGGCGTACGCAGTATTTT	CSVPPPGRTQYF
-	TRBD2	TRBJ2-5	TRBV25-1	TGTGCCAGCAGTGGCTCCGGGACTAGCGGACAAGAGACCCAGTACTTC	CASSGSGTSGQETQYF
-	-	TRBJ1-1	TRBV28	TGTGCCAGCAGAGAGGACCCGAACACTGAAGCTTTCTTT	CASREDPNTEAFF
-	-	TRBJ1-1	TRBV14	TGTGCCAGCAGCCAAGGCTGGGGGGCAGGCACTGAAGCTTTCTTT	CASSQGWGAGTEAFF
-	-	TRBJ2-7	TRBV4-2	TGTGCCAGCAGCCCAGACAGGATCTACGAGCAGTACTTC	CASSPDRIYEQYF
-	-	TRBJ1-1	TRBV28	TGTGCCAGCAGTTACGGGATTGGCACTGAAGCTTTCTTT	CASSYGIGTEAFF
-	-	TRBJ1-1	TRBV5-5	TGTGCCAGCAGCGGACTGTCACTTAACACTGAAGCTTTCTTT	CASSGLSLNTEAFF
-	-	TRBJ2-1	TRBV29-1	TGCAGCGTTGTGAGCTACAATGAGCAGTTCTTC	CSVVSYNEQFF
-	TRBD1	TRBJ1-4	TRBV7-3	TGTGCCAGCAGCCTAACAGGGGGCTCGAATGAAAAACTGTTTTTT	CASSLTGGSNEKLFF
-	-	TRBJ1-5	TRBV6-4	TGTGCCAGCAGTGACAAAGAGAATCAGCCCCAGCATTTT	CASSDKENQPQHF
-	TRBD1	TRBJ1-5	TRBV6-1	TGTGCCAGCAGTTGGGACAGGGTTAGCAATCAGCCCCAGCATTTT	CASSWDRVSNQPQHF
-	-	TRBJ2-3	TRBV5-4	TGTGCCAGCAGCCTTAGATCCTCCCCAGATACGCAGTATTTT	CASSLRSSPDTQYF
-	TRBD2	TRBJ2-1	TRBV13	TGTGCCAGCAGCTTAGCTAGCGGGGCCTACAATGAGCAGTTCTTC	CASSLASGAYNEQFF
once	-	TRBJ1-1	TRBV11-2	TGTGCCAGCAGCCCTTTTCTACGGAGGAACACTGAAGCTTTCTTT	CASSPFLRRNTEAFF
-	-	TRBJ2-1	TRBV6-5	TGTGCCAGCAGTTACTCTAACCTAGACAATGAGCAGTTCTTC	CASSYSNLDNEQFF